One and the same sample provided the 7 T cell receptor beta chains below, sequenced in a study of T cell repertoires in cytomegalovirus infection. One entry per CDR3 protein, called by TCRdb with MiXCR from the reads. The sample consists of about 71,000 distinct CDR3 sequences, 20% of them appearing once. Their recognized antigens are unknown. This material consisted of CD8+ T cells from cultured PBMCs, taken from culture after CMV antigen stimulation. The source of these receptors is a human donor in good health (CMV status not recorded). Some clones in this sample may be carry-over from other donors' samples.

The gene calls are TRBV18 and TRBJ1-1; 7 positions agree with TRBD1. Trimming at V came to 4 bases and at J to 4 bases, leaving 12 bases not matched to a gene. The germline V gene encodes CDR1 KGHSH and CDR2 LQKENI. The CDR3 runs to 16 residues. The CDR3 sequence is CASSLETTGWSTEAFF. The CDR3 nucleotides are TGTGCCAGCTCACTGGAAACGACAGGGTGGAGCACTGAAGCTTTCTTT. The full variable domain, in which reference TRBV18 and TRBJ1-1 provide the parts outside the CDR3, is NAGVMQNPRHLVRRRGQEARLRCSPMKGHSHVYWYRQLPEEGLKFMVYLQKENIIDESGMPKERFSAEFPKEGPSILRIQQVVRGDSAAYFCASSLETTGWSTEAFFGQGTRLTVV.

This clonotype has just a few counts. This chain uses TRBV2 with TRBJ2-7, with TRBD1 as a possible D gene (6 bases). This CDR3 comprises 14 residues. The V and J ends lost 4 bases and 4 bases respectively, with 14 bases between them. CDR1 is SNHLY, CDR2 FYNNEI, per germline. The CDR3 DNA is TGTGCCAGCAGTGTGAGACAGGCAAAATACGAGCAGTACTTC. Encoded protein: CASSVRQAKYEQYF.

CDR3 bases: TGTGCCTGGACCTCATGGGGCACTGAAGCTTTCTTT. This encodes CAWTSWGTEAFF. The chain carries TRBV30 and TRBJ1-1; D unresolved. CDR1 and CDR2 (germline): GTSNPN, SVGIG (reference sequence). V dropped 4 bases and J dropped 4 bases, with 10 bases sitting between them. The CDR3 has 12 residues.

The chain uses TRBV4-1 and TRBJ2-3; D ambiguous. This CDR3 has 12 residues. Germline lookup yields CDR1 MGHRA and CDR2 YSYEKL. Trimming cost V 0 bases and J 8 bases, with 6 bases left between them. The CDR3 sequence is CASSQERLTQYF. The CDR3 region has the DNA TGCGCCAGCAGCCAAGAGAGACTTACGCAGTATTTT.

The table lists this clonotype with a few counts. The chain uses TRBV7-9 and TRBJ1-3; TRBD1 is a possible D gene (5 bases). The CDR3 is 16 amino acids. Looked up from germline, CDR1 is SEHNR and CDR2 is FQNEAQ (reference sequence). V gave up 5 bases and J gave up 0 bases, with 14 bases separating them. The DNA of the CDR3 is TGTGCCAGCAGCCCCCCTGGGGGTGTCTCTGGAAACACCATATATTTT. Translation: CASSPPGGVSGNTIYF.

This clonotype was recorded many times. The CDR3 loop is CASSWTGRSYEQYF. In nucleotides, the CDR3 is TGTGCCAGCAGTTGGACGGGACGATCCTACGAGCAGTACTTC. This chain joins TRBV27 and TRBJ2-7; D possibly uses TRBD1 or TRBD2 (5 bases each). CDR1 is MNHEY and CDR2 is SMNVEV in the germline V gene (reference sequence). V lost 4 bases and J 1 base, leaving 11 bases between the germline ends. The CDR3 totals 14 residues.

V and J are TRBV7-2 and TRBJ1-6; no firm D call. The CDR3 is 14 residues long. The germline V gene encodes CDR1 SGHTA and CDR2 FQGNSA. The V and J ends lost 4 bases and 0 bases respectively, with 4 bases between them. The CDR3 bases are TGTGCCAGCAGCTATTCCTCCTATAATTCACCCCTCCACTTT. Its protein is CASSYSSYNSPLHF.